One and the same sample provided the 31 T cell receptor beta chains below, sequenced in a study of blood T cell repertoires in COVID-19. Data came from immunoSEQ multiplex PCR; TCRdb stores just in-frame clones and leaves some out. The data contain some 89,000 clones, around nine tenths of them singletons. The sample taken for sequencing was peripheral blood. The receptor source for this set is a human donor in a cohort sampled during active COVID-19.

J is TRBJ2-7 and V is TRBV5-5, with TRBD2 matching 10 bases. Germline V gives CDR1 SGHKS, CDR2 YYEKEE (reference sequence). V dropped 0 bases and J dropped 5; count of bases not matched to a gene: 5. The CDR3 spans 15 residues. The CDR3 loop reads CASSLVLAGDHEQYF. The DNA of the CDR3 is TGTGCCAGCAGCTTGGTGCTAGCGGGGGACCACGAGCAGTACTTC.

As to this clone: At one of its ends the junction is not consistent with the germline gene, which may arise from a read error. This sequence joins TRBV7-7 and TRBJ2-7, with a weak D call TRBD2 (7 bases). From germline, CDR1 is SSHAT and CDR2 FNYEAQ (reference sequence). This CDR3 is built from 15 residues. DNA for the CDR3: TGTGCTAGCAGCTTAGGGGCGGGGGCTCAGTACGAGCAGTACTTC. Amino acid sequence: CASSLGAGAQYEQYF.

This rearrangement joins TRBV2 to TRBJ1-2; D perhaps matches TRBD1 (5 bases). This CDR3 has 13 residues. Germline values: CDR1 SNHLY, CDR2 FYNNEI. Trimming left V 3 bases short and J 4 bases short, with 9 bases between. This CDR3 is CASSEQGAYGYTF. CDR3 DNA: TGTGCCAGCAGTGAGCAGGGTGCCTATGGCTACACCTTC.

The chain couples TRBV19 to TRBJ2-7, with a tentative D call TRBD2 (6 bases). The CDR3 is 14 residues long. Germline V gene sequence: CDR1 LNHDA, CDR2 SQIVND (reference sequence). V was pared by 3 bases and J by 3 bases, with 12 bases between. CDR3 sequence reads: CASSIRGWDYEQYF. CDR3 DNA sequence: TGTGCCAGTAGTATCCGGGGGTGGGACTACGAGCAGTACTTC.

The chain couples TRBV24-1 to TRBJ2-7; D is ambiguous. V was shortened by 12 bases and J by 5 bases, with 16 bases between the two germline ends. This CDR3 has 12 amino acids. The germline V gene has CDR1 KGHDR and CDR2 SFDVKD. In DNA, the CDR3 is TGTGCCGCCGGCCCCGCGGCAGACGAGCAGTACTTC. Its translation: CAAGPAADEQYF.

This clone was detected a few times. The genes are TRBV5-1 and TRBJ2-2; D is perhaps TRBD1 (6 bases). This CDR3 region has 15 residues. From germline, CDR1 is SGHRS and CDR2 YFSETQ. V lost 4 bases to trimming and J lost 0 bases, with 10 bases between them. CDR3: CASSKGQTNTGELFF. The CDR3 DNA reads as TGCGCCAGCAGCAAGGGACAAACGAACACCGGGGAGCTGTTTTTT.

The rearrangement joins TRBV18 to TRBJ2-7; D remains ambiguous. Germline V gene lookup returns CDR1 KGHSH and CDR2 LQKENI. The CDR3 has 16 residues. Trimming removed 2 bases at V and 7 bases at J, with 21 bases between. The CDR3 sequence is CASSPARHANMGEQYF. Here the CDR3 DNA reads TGTGCCAGCTCACCAGCTCGACATGCCAACATGGGTGAGCAGTACTTC.

The CDR3 loop is CASSLLYTGGLTNTGELFF. Here the CDR3 DNA reads TGCGCCAGCAGCCTCCTCTATACAGGGGGCCTTACGAACACCGGGGAGCTGTTTTTT. The chain is built from TRBV4-3 and TRBJ2-2; 9 nucleotides line up with TRBD1. J gave up 0 bases and V 4 bases, and 12 bases lay outside the gene matches. This CDR3 spans 19 amino acids. The germline V gene encodes CDR1 LGHNA and CDR2 YSLEER.

This clone came up once. The chain combines TRBV29-1 with TRBJ2-7, with D possibly matching TRBD2 (5 bases). V lost 6 bases and J lost 3, with 12 bases in between. The CDR3 runs 12 residues. Per the germline V gene, CDR1 is SQVTM and CDR2 is ANQGSEA. The CDR3, as DNA: TGCAGCGTGCCGGTCGGGGACTACGAGCAGTACTTC. Protein: CSVPVGDYEQYF.

The chain links TRBV25-1 to TRBJ2-3; weak D call: TRBD2 (6 bases). Germline-derived CDR1 and CDR2 are MGHDK and SYGVNS. With 2 bases removed from V and 2 bases from J, the gap between germline ends came to 11 bases. The CDR3 sequence is 15 residues long. CDR3 amino acids: CASSETGDHTDTQYF. Written as DNA, the CDR3 is TGTGCCAGCAGTGAAACGGGAGATCACACAGATACGCAGTATTTT.

The chain has TRBV7-3 and TRBJ2-7; possibly TRBD2 for D (6 bases). The length of the CDR3 is 14 residues. Germline V gene lookup returns CDR1 SGHTA and CDR2 FQGTGA. Trimming left V 5 bases short and J 6 bases short, with 17 bases between. CDR3 loop: CASSLTGLESEQYF. The CDR3 DNA is TGTGCCAGCAGCCTCACGGGACTGGAATCCGAGCAGTACTTC. The full variable domain, in which reference TRBV7-3 and TRBJ2-7 provide the parts outside the CDR3, is GAGVSQTPSNKVTEKGKYVELRCDPISGHTALYWYRQSLGQGPEFLIYFQGTGAADDSGLPNDRFFAVRPEGSVSTLKIQRTERGDSAVYLCASSLTGLESEQYFGPGTRLTVT.

The J gene is TRBJ1-1, the V gene TRBV12-5; unclear D gene. The CDR3 totals 13 residues. Germline CDR1 reads LGHNT; CDR2 reads FRNRAP. V lost 0 bases and J 4 bases, leaving 6 bases between the germline ends. The CDR3 sequence: CASGLVRFTEAFF. CDR3 nucleotide sequence: TGTGCTAGTGGTTTGGTACGGTTCACTGAAGCTTTCTTT.

The genes are TRBV5-6 and TRBJ2-5; 9 nucleotides line up with TRBD2. J gave up 2 bases and V 1 base, and 9 bases lay outside the gene matches. The germline gives CDR1 SGHDT, CDR2 YYEEEE. The CDR3 has 17 residues. The CDR3 spells CASSLYSSGGFQETQYF. The CDR3 coding sequence is TGTGCCAGCAGCTTGTATAGTAGCGGGGGCTTTCAAGAGACCCAGTACTTC.

The J gene is TRBJ2-1, the V gene TRBV13; TRBD1 agrees at 10 bases. The CDR3 covers 16 residues. Germline V gene lookup returns CDR1 PRHDT and CDR2 FYEKMQ (reference sequence). Losses at the gene ends were 3 bases for V and 5 bases for J; bases not matched to a gene: 7. In DNA form, the CDR3 reads TGTGCCAGCAGCTTTAGGACAGGGGGGTTTGACAATGAGCAGTTCTTC. Residues: CASSFRTGGFDNEQFF.

The CDR3 DNA sequence: TGCGCCAGCAGCCCCTACGAGACTGAGAACACTGAAGCTTTCTTT. As protein: CASSPYETENTEAFF. This chain joins TRBV4-3 and TRBJ1-1; no definite D call. The length of the CDR3 is 15 residues. Germline V gene sequence: CDR1 LGHNA, CDR2 YSLEER. The V end lost 4 bases, the J end lost 1 base, and 13 bases lay between the germline ends.

The rearrangement joins TRBV29-1 to TRBJ2-2; 10 bases align to TRBD2. The germline V gene has CDR1 SQVTM and CDR2 ANQGSEA. This CDR3 is built from 16 residues. The V and J ends lost 5 bases and 4 bases, in that order; junction bases with no gene match: 10. The CDR3 is CSVLSGLAGATGELFF. In DNA form, the CDR3 reads TGCAGCGTTCTCTCCGGGCTAGCGGGAGCCACCGGGGAGCTGTTTTTT.

V usage is TRBV5-6 and J usage is TRBJ2-7; D is possibly TRBD2 (6 bases). This CDR3 comprises 13 residues. Germline CDR1 and CDR2: SGHDT and YYEEEE. V dropped 3 bases and J dropped 4 bases, with 11 bases sitting between them. The CDR3 reads CASSSGVGYEQYF. The CDR3 DNA sequence: TGTGCCAGCAGCTCGGGAGTGGGTTACGAGCAGTACTTC.

The chain uses TRBV9 and TRBJ2-1; 8 bases fit TRBD2. J lost 0 bases, V lost 3 bases, and 17 bases had no gene match. Germline CDR1 SGDLS, CDR2 YYNGEE. The CDR3 extends over 20 amino acids. CDR3 sequence reads: CASSAPGGSLAGRSYNEQFF. The CDR3 region has the DNA TGTGCCAGCAGCGCCCCCGGGGGGAGCCTAGCGGGCCGCTCCTACAATGAGCAGTTCTTC. Looking up the rest from reference TRBV9 and TRBJ2-1 gives the full variable domain: DSGVTQTPKHLITATGQRVTLRCSPRSGDLSVYWYQQSLDQGLQFLIQYYNGEERAKGNILERFSAQQFPDLHSELNLSSLELGDSALYFCASSAPGGSLAGRSYNEQFFGPGTRLTVL.

The chain is built from TRBV6-6 and TRBJ1-1, with TRBD1 matching over 9 bases. This CDR3 is built from 13 residues. Looked up from germline, CDR1 is MNHNY and CDR2 is SVGAGI (reference sequence). Trimming removed 5 bases from V and 7 bases from J; junction bases left unmatched: 5. CDR3 nucleotides: TGTGCCAGCAGTGTCACAGGGGGCCGTGAAGCTTTCTTT. It encodes CASSVTGGREAFF.

V usage is TRBV7-2 and J usage is TRBJ1-6; D is possibly TRBD1 (5 bases). Germline V CDR1 and CDR2: SGHTA, FQGNSA. Trimming took 2 bases from V and 9 from J, leaving 17 bases between them. CDR3 length equals 16 residues. The CDR3 spells CASSLKSWQGRSPLHF. The DNA of the CDR3 is TGTGCCAGCAGCTTAAAATCCTGGCAGGGCCGTTCACCCCTCCACTTT.

This clone was counted a few times. The J gene is TRBJ2-2, the V gene TRBV12-2; the table's D call TRBD2 went unverified against the DNA. TRBV12-2 is an annotated pseudogene. The CDR3 is 19 amino acids. In DNA, the CDR3 is TGTGCAAGTCGCGCCCCCGGACTAGCGGGAGGGTGGTACACCGGGGAGCTGTTTTTT. Its translation is CASRAPGLAGGWYTGELFF.

V gene TRBV7-2 combines with J gene TRBJ2-7, with 13 bases identical to TRBD2. This CDR3 is 17 amino acids long. The V and J ends lost 5 bases and 0 bases, in that order; junction bases with no gene match: 7. CDR1 SGHTA and CDR2 FQGNSA come from the germline V gene. The CDR3 DNA reads as TGTGCCAGCAGCACGAGGACTAGCGGGAGTACCTCCTACGAGCAGTACTTC. Translated: CASSTRTSGSTSYEQYF.

V gene TRBV19 combines with J gene TRBJ2-2, with a possible D match to TRBD2 (7 bases). V lost 3 bases and J lost 4, with 24 bases in between. CDR1 and CDR2 from the germline V gene are LNHDA and SQIVND (reference sequence). This CDR3 has 19 amino acids. The CDR3 DNA reads TGTGCCAGTAGTATTGAGCAGGGGCGCAGAGCGGGGACCACCGGGGAGCTGTTTTTT. Translation gives CASSIEQGRRAGTTGELFF.

The rearrangement joins TRBV6-1 to TRBJ1-2; maybe TRBD1 (5 bases). The germline CDR1 and CDR2 sequences are MNHNS and SASEGT. The CDR3 has 15 residues. Trimming took 2 bases from V and 3 from J, leaving 13 bases between them. The CDR3 reads CASSEREGQDYGYTF. The CDR3 coding sequence is TGTGCCAGCAGTGAAAGGGAGGGGCAGGACTATGGCTACACCTTC.

The CDR3 reads CAISGTGYSNQPQHF. The CDR3 region has the DNA TGTGCCATCAGTGGGACAGGGTATAGCAATCAGCCCCAGCATTTT. The J gene is TRBJ1-5, the V gene TRBV10-3; 8 positions match TRBD1. Trimming took 4 bases from V and 0 from J; bases not matched to a gene: 2. The CDR3 is 15 residues long. The germline gives CDR1 ENHRY, CDR2 SYGVKD.

The chain links TRBV5-4 to TRBJ2-3; D is possibly TRBD1 (6 bases). This CDR3 comprises 13 residues. The ends were cut back, 2 bases at V and 5 bases at J, with 9 bases in the middle. Germline V gives CDR1 SGHNT, CDR2 YYREEE (reference sequence). CDR3 nucleotide sequence: TGTGCCAGCAGCTTAAAGGGGGAAGATACGCAGTATTTT. Its protein is CASSLKGEDTQYF.

The V and J genes are TRBV27 and TRBJ2-2; 9 bases match TRBD1. J gave up 6 bases and V 3 bases, and 5 bases lay outside the gene matches. Germline V gives CDR1 MNHEY, CDR2 SMNVEV (reference sequence). This CDR3 is 15 amino acids long. The DNA of the CDR3 is TGTGCCAGCAGTTTCGGGGACAGGGCCCCCGGGGAGCTGTTTTTT. It codes for CASSFGDRAPGELFF.

This sequence joins TRBV16 and TRBJ2-5, with 7 positions matching TRBD2. The CDR3 is made up of 14 amino acids. Germline V lookup: CDR1 KGHSY, CDR2 FQNENV. V gave up 0 bases and J gave up 4 bases; unmatched junction bases: 2. The CDR3 bases are TGTGCCAGCAGCCAATCGCGGGGGAGAGAGACCCAGTACTTC. This encodes CASSQSRGRETQYF.

The V call is TRBV7-8, the J call TRBJ2-7; TRBD2 matches 12 bases. V lost 0 bases to trimming and J lost 0 bases; unmatched junction nucleotides: 0. Germline CDR1 is SGHVS and CDR2 is FQNEAQ. The CDR3 is made up of 16 amino acids. CDR3 region: CASSLATSGSSYEQYF. DNA for the CDR3: TGTGCCAGCAGCTTAGCGACTAGCGGGAGCTCCTACGAGCAGTACTTC.

CDR3: CASSADRVLFF. The CDR3 region has the DNA TGTGCCAGCAGCGCCGACAGAGTACTGTTTTTT. The rearrangement links TRBV7-9 to TRBJ1-4, with D possibly being TRBD1 (5 bases). The CDR3 sequence is 11 residues long. Looked up from germline, CDR1 is SEHNR and CDR2 is FQNEAQ (reference sequence). Trimming removed 5 bases at V and 13 bases at J, with 11 bases between.

The J gene is TRBJ2-1, the V gene TRBV11-2; 10 bases fit TRBD1. The CDR3 runs 12 residues. CDR1 is SGHAT, CDR2 FQNNGV, per germline. The V segment lost 5 bases and the J segment 16 bases; nucleotides outside the gene matches: 8. The CDR3 is CASSHDRGQIFF. DNA for the CDR3: TGTGCCAGCAGCCACGACAGGGGGCAAATCTTCTTC.